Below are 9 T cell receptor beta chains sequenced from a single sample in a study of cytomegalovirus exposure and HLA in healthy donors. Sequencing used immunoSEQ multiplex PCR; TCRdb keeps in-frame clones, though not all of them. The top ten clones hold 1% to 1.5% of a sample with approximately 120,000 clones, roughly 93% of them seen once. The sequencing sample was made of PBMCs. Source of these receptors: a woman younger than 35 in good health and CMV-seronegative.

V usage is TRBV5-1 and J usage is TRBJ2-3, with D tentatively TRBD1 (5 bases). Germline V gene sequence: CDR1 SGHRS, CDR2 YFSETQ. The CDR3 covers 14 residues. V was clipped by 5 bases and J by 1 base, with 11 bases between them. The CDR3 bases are TGCGCCAGCAGTGTGGGCAGGGGCACAGATACGCAGTATTTT. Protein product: CASSVGRGTDTQYF.

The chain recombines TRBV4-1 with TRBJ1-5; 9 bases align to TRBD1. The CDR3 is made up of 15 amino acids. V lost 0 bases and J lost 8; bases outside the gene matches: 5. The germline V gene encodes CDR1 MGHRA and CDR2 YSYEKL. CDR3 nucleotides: TGCGCCAGCAGCCAAGATACAGGGGGCTGGGAGCCCCAGCATTTT. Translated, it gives CASSQDTGGWEPQHF.

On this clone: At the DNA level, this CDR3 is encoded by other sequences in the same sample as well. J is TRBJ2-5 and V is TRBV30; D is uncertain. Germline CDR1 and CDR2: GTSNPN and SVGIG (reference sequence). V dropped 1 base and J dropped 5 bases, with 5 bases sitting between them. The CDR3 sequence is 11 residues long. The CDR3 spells CAWSAPETQYF. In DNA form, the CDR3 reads TGTGCCTGGAGTGCCCCGGAGACCCAGTACTTC.

The chain's CDR3 is CASSGPGNTIYF. The DNA for the CDR3 is TGCGCCAGCAGCGGTCCTGGAAACACCATATATTTT. The chain couples TRBV10-1 to TRBJ1-3, with D uncertain. Germline-derived CDR1 and CDR2 are WNHNN and SYGVQD (reference sequence). V shed 6 bases and J shed 2 bases, with 5 bases lying between them. The CDR3 is made up of 12 amino acids.

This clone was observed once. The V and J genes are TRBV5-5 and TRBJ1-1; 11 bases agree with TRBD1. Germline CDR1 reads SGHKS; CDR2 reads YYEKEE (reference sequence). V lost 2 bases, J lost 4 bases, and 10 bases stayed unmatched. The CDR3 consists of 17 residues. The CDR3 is CASSFSDRGRLGTEAFF. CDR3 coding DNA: TGTGCCAGCAGCTTCTCGGACAGGGGGCGCTTGGGCACTGAAGCTTTCTTT.

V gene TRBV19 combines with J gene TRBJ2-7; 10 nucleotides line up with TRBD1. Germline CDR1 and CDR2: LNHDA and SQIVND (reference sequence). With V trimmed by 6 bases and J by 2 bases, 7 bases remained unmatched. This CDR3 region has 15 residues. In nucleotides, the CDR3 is TGTGCCAGTAGGCAGTCGGGACAGGGGCCCTACGAGCAGTACTTC. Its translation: CASRQSGQGPYEQYF.

In DNA form, the CDR3 reads TGTGCCTGGAGTCTTTTCGGGAGCTCCTACGAGCAGTACTTC. Translation gives CAWSLFGSSYEQYF. The chain recombines TRBV30 with TRBJ2-7, with D maybe TRBD2 (6 bases). CDR1 and CDR2 (germline): GTSNPN, SVGIG (reference sequence). This CDR3 spans 14 amino acids. Deletions cut 2 bases from V and 0 bases from J, with 11 bases between.

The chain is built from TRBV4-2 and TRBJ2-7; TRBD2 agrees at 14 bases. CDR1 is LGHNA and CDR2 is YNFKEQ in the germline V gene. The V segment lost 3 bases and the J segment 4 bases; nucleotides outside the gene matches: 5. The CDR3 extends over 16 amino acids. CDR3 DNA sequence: TGTGCCAGCAGCCAGGGGACTAGCGGGAGTGTATACGAGCAGTACTTC. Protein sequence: CASSQGTSGSVYEQYF.

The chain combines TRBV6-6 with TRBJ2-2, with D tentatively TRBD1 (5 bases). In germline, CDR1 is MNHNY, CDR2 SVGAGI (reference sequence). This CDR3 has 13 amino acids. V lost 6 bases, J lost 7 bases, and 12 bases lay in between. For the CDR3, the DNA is TGTGCCAGCAGCCAGGGATCGTTCGGGGAGCTGTTTTTT. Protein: CASSQGSFGELFF.